The 18 T cell receptor beta chains below come from one sample, sequenced in a study of OX40 agonist ivuxolimab in advanced cancers. TCRdb's table, derived via immunoSEQ multiplex PCR, lists solely in-frame clones and lacks some. The data show approximately 60,000 clones, around 84% seen once. The specimen comprised CD4+ or CD8+ T cells sorted from blood, sampled in a trial of the OX40 agonist ivuxolimab. These receptors were collected from an adult with an advanced solid tumor such as melanoma, head and neck, liver or kidney cancer.

The rearrangement links TRBV7-6 to TRBJ1-2; tentatively, D is TRBD1 (5 bases). V was shortened by 4 bases and J by 4 bases, with 16 bases between the two germline ends. The germline CDR1 and CDR2 sequences are SGHVS and FNYEAQ. The CDR3 loop spans 15 amino acids. The CDR3 is CASSSVRDALYGYTF. In DNA, the CDR3 is TGTGCCAGCAGCTCGGTAAGGGACGCCCTCTATGGCTACACCTTC.

The rearrangement uses TRBV9 and TRBJ2-3; D not resolved. In germline, CDR1 is SGDLS, CDR2 YYNGEE. The germline V and J ends were trimmed by 3 bases and 2 bases, with 10 bases remaining between them. The CDR3 is made up of 14 amino acids. The CDR3 DNA follows: TGTGCCAGCAGCGACAGAGACCACACAGATACGCAGTATTTT. Amino acid sequence: CASSDRDHTDTQYF.

As DNA, the CDR3 is TGTGCCAGCAGCCTAGCGCCAGGGGGGCAGCTGTTTTTT. The encoded protein is CASSLAPGGQLFF. V and J are TRBV6-6 and TRBJ2-2; D possibly corresponds to TRBD1 (7 bases). V lost 6 bases to trimming and J lost 12 bases, with 17 bases between them. Germline CDR1 MNHNY, CDR2 SVGAGI (reference sequence). The CDR3 has 13 residues.

V and J are TRBV9 and TRBJ2-7; 8 positions match TRBD2. The length of the CDR3 is 15 residues. Germline V gene sequence: CDR1 SGDLS, CDR2 YYNGEE. The trim removed 0 bases at V and 3 bases at J, leaving 5 bases unmatched. The CDR3 DNA follows: TGTGCCAGCAGCGTAGAGGATAGCGGGATCTACGAGCAGTACTTC. Encoded protein: CASSVEDSGIYEQYF.

The V gene is TRBV20-1, the J gene TRBJ1-1; D remains unclear. CDR1 and CDR2 (germline): DFQATT, SNEGSKA (reference sequence). CDR3 size: 11 residues. V was pared by 5 bases and J by 5 bases, with 9 bases between. CDR3 region: CSALIGTEAFF. The CDR3 DNA reads TGCAGTGCTCTCATCGGGACTGAAGCTTTCTTT.

The gene calls are TRBV30 and TRBJ1-1; no clear D. The CDR3 loop spans 14 amino acids. Germline CDR1 is GTSNPN and CDR2 is SVGIG (reference sequence). V lost 3 bases, J lost 4 bases, and 15 bases lay in between. CDR3 DNA: TGTGCCTGGAGCTCGACCGGGATGGTCACTGAAGCTTTCTTT. Amino acid sequence: CAWSSTGMVTEAFF.

V usage is TRBV27 and J usage is TRBJ2-1; TRBD2 agrees at 10 bases. The junction had 4 bases not matched to a gene; V was cut back by 6 bases and J by 5 bases. CDR3 length equals 14 residues. Germline V CDR1 and CDR2: MNHEY, SMNVEV (reference sequence). CDR3 in DNA: TGTGCCAGCAGAGGACTAGCGGTCCACAATGAGCAGTTCTTC. As protein: CASRGLAVHNEQFF.

The chain is built from TRBV29-1 and TRBJ2-3; 11 bases align to TRBD2. Trimming cost V 3 bases and J 3 bases; bases outside gene matches: 26. This CDR3 comprises 22 residues. Germline CDR1 and CDR2: SQVTM and ANQGSEA. The CDR3 loop reads CSVDLSTTETSGMWGWTDTQYF. CDR3 nucleotides: TGCAGCGTTGACCTTTCGACCACTGAGACTAGCGGGATGTGGGGGTGGACAGATACGCAGTATTTT.

This sequence joins TRBV12-5 and TRBJ2-5, with D maybe TRBD1 (6 bases). Germline CDR1 LGHNT, CDR2 FRNRAP. The CDR3 is made up of 14 amino acids. V was trimmed by 5 bases and J by 5 bases, leaving 15 bases between them. CDR3 nucleotides: TGTGCTAGTGGTGCTCCGGACAGCTTTGAGACCCAGTACTTC. This gives the protein CASGAPDSFETQYF.

This clone was counted only a few times. This chain links TRBV4-1 with TRBJ1-2; 9 bases line up with TRBD1. This CDR3 contains 16 residues. Germline lookup yields CDR1 MGHRA and CDR2 YSYEKL. V was clipped by 3 bases and J by 0 bases; unmatched bases: 5. CDR3 protein: CASSHKQGAPNYGYTF. For the CDR3, the DNA is TGCGCCAGCAGCCACAAACAGGGGGCCCCTAACTATGGCTACACCTTC.

The gene calls are TRBV18 and TRBJ1-2, with a possible D match to TRBD1 (5 bases). CDR1 and CDR2 from the germline V gene are KGHSH and LQKENI. The CDR3 runs 16 residues. Trimming stripped 2 bases from V and 8 bases from J, with 21 bases between. CDR3 DNA sequence: TGTGCCAGCTCACCAACCTACGGGACGGATCTGTCGGGCTACACCTTC. Encoded protein: CASSPTYGTDLSGYTF.

A single count supports this clone. This chain connects TRBV6-5 to TRBJ1-2; D is perhaps TRBD1 (6 bases). CDR1 MNHEY and CDR2 SVGAGI come from the germline V gene. CDR3 length: 14 amino acids. V was cut by 5 bases and J by 2 bases, with 12 bases left in between. CDR3 sequence reads: CASSGRQENYGYTF. CDR3 coding DNA: TGTGCCAGCAGTGGGAGACAGGAAAACTATGGCTACACCTTC.

The V and J genes are TRBV5-4 and TRBJ2-1; 9 bases line up with TRBD2. Per the germline V gene, CDR1 is SGHNT and CDR2 is YYREEE (reference sequence). Trimming at V came to 0 bases and at J to 6 bases, leaving 7 bases not matched to a gene. CDR3 length: 16 residues. CDR3 nucleotides: TGTGCCAGCAGCTTGGGCCTAGCGGGGAGCGGCAATGAGCAGTTCTTC. This encodes CASSLGLAGSGNEQFF.

The CDR3, as DNA: TGTGCCAGTAGGACTAGCGGCTCCTACGAGCAGTACTTC. Translated, it gives CASRTSGSYEQYF. This chain uses TRBV19 with TRBJ2-7; 9 bases are shared with TRBD2. This CDR3 is 13 amino acids long. Germline V CDR1 and CDR2: LNHDA, SQIVND (reference sequence). The junction had 0 bases not matched to a gene; V was cut back by 6 bases and J by 0 bases.

V and J are TRBV11-3 and TRBJ1-2; possibly TRBD1 for D (5 bases). CDR3 length: 14 residues. Germline V gene data show CDR1 as SGHNT and CDR2 as YENEEA. Trimming left V 5 bases short and J 4 bases short, with 14 bases between. CDR3 protein: CASSTTGAGYGYTF. In DNA form, the CDR3 reads TGTGCCAGCAGCACGACCGGGGCCGGCTATGGCTACACCTTC.

The chain joins TRBV5-8 to TRBJ2-1; D unclear. V lost 0 bases and J lost 7, with 17 bases in between. There are 16 residues in the CDR3. The germline V gene encodes CDR1 SGHTS and CDR2 YDEGEE. In nucleotides, the CDR3 is TGTGCCAGCAGCTTGGAAGTAAACCCATATCTTAATGAGCAGTTCTTC. It yields the protein CASSLEVNPYLNEQFF.

The genes are TRBV19 and TRBJ1-5; D ambiguous. V was trimmed by 3 bases and J by 0 bases, leaving 9 bases between them. This CDR3 contains 15 residues. The V gene's germline CDR1 is LNHDA and CDR2 SQIVND (reference sequence). CDR3 DNA sequence: TGTGCCAGTAGTATGTCACAGACTAGCAATCAGCCCCAGCATTTT. It yields the protein CASSMSQTSNQPQHF. Based on the CDR3 plus reference TRBV19 and TRBJ1-5, the full variable domain is DGGITQSPKYLFRKEGQNVTLSCEQNLNHDAMYWYRQDPGQGLRLIYYSQIVNDFQKGDIAEGYSVSREKKESFPLTVTSAQKNPTAFYLCASSMSQTSNQPQHFGDGTRLSIL.

This clone came up once. The chain carries TRBV7-3 and TRBJ1-4; D may be TRBD1 (5 bases). The CDR3 is 15 residues long. Trimming pared 5 bases from V and 1 base from J, leaving 11 bases between. Germline loops: CDR1 SGHTA, CDR2 FQGTGA. The CDR3 region is CASSIRGGTNEKLFF. For the CDR3, the DNA is TGTGCCAGCAGCATCCGTGGGGGAACTAATGAAAAACTGTTTTTT.